Shown below are 15 T cell receptor beta chains from a single sample sequenced in a study of blood T cell repertoires in COVID-19. Sequencing used immunoSEQ multiplex PCR; TCRdb keeps in-frame clones, though not all of them. The profile shows 150,000 to 200,000 clones, around four fifths of them singletons. The sample taken for sequencing was peripheral blood. These receptors were obtained from an elderly woman with acute or convalescent COVID-19.

The rearrangement uses TRBV18 and TRBJ1-3; 9 bases are a match to TRBD1. Germline V gene data show CDR1 as KGHSH and CDR2 as LQKENI. This CDR3 region has 15 residues. V was pared by 3 bases and J by 6 bases, with 6 bases of the junction left unmatched. The CDR3 bases are TGTGCCAGCTCACCCGGACAGGGGATTCAAAACACCATATATTTT. Translated, it gives CASSPGQGIQNTIYF. Combining the CDR3 with reference TRBV18 and TRBJ1-3 gives the whole variable domain NAGVMQNPRHLVRRRGQEARLRCSPMKGHSHVYWYRQLPEEGLKFMVYLQKENIIDESGMPKERFSAEFPKEGPSILRIQQVVRGDSAAYFCASSPGQGIQNTIYFGEGSWLTVV.

The chain couples TRBV6-2 or TRBV6-3 to TRBJ1-4; D remains unclear. The germline gives CDR1 MNHEY, CDR2 SVGEGT. This CDR3 has 14 residues. Trimming removed 6 bases at V and 4 bases at J, with 12 bases between. The CDR3, as DNA: TGTGCCAGCAGCCTGGCGGGCCTTAATGAAAAACTGTTTTTT. This sequence encodes CASSLAGLNEKLFF.

The gene calls are TRBV5-1 and TRBJ1-4; 7 bases fit TRBD1. With 0 bases clipped from V and 8 bases from J, the junction kept 10 bases outside the gene matches. Germline values: CDR1 SGHRS, CDR2 YFSETQ. The CDR3 contains 16 residues. The DNA for the CDR3 is TGCGCCAGCAGCTTGGCGCCGACAGGGACAAAAGAAAAACTGTTTTTT. Translating it yields CASSLAPTGTKEKLFF. Using reference TRBV5-1 and TRBJ1-4 for the parts outside the CDR3, the full variable domain is KAGVTQTPRYLIKTRGQQVTLSCSPISGHRSVSWYQQTPGQGLQFLFEYFSETQRNKGNFPGRFSGRQFSNSRSEMNVSTLELGDSALYLCASSLAPTGTKEKLFFGSGTQLSVL.

V and J are TRBV3-1 (or the pseudogene TRBV3-2) and TRBJ2-5; 7 nucleotides line up with TRBD2. This CDR3 region has 16 residues. CDR1 and CDR2 from the germline V gene are LGHDT and YNNKEL (reference sequence). The junction had 13 bases not matched to a gene; V was cut back by 5 bases and J by 4 bases. The CDR3 DNA reads as TGTGCCAGCAGCTCGAATTTGCGGGAGAACCGAGAGACCCAGTACTTC. Its translation is CASSSNLRENRETQYF.

The chain recombines TRBV6-2 or TRBV6-3 with TRBJ2-1; 7 nucleotides agree with TRBD1. Germline-derived CDR1 and CDR2 are MNHEY and SVGEGT. The CDR3 contains 15 residues. V trimming: 6 bases; J trimming: 3 bases; junction bases outside the gene matches: 8. The DNA for the CDR3 is TGTGCCAGCAGCCTCCGGGACAGTAGCTACAATGAGCAGTTCTTC. It codes for CASSLRDSSYNEQFF.

This clone was detected once. The rearrangement joins TRBV3-1 (or the pseudogene TRBV3-2) to TRBJ2-1; a weak D match, TRBD1 (6 bases). The CDR3 contains 16 residues. In germline, CDR1 is LGHDT, CDR2 YNNKEL (reference sequence). Trimming stripped 3 bases from V and 5 bases from J, with 17 bases between. DNA of the CDR3: TGTGCCAGCAGCCACCGTGGGGGCCGGGAAAACAATGAGCAGTTCTTC. Translated: CASSHRGGRENNEQFF.

This clone was counted a few times. The gene calls are TRBV10-3 and TRBJ2-2, with TRBD1 identical over 11 bases. Germline CDR1 is ENHRY and CDR2 is SYGVKD. Losses at the gene ends were 0 bases for V and 1 base for J; bases not matched to a gene: 4. The CDR3 is made up of 18 amino acids. This chain's CDR3 is CAISESRTGGRNTGELFF. The CDR3 nucleotides read TGTGCCATCAGTGAGTCCCGGACAGGGGGCAGGAACACCGGGGAGCTGTTTTTT.

V and J are TRBV19 and TRBJ2-2; TRBD2 matches at 13 bases. CDR3 length: 17 amino acids. V was pared by 8 bases and J by 7 bases, with 13 bases of the junction left unmatched. Germline-derived CDR1 and CDR2 are LNHDA and SQIVND (reference sequence). The CDR3 here is CASSAGLAGPVGGELFF. The CDR3 DNA follows: TGTGCCAGTTCAGCGGGACTAGCGGGACCAGTTGGCGGGGAGCTGTTTTTT.

The chain employs TRBV19 and TRBJ2-7; D might be TRBD1 (6 bases). The CDR3 totals 12 residues. Germline V gene lookup returns CDR1 LNHDA and CDR2 SQIVND (reference sequence). V was trimmed by 11 bases and J by 3 bases, leaving 14 bases between them. The CDR3 sequence: CAGEDSYYEQYF. The CDR3, as DNA: TGTGCCGGAGAGGACAGCTACTACGAGCAGTACTTC.

J is TRBJ2-3 and V is TRBV24-1, with 11 nucleotides matching TRBD2. This CDR3 comprises 16 residues. V shed 4 bases, J shed 4 bases, and the junction held 6 bases outside the gene matches. The germline V gene has CDR1 KGHDR and CDR2 SFDVKD. The CDR3 DNA follows: TGTGCCACCAGTGACTCACTAGCGGGAGCCCCAGATACGCAGTATTTT. Translated: CATSDSLAGAPDTQYF.

This sequence joins TRBV7-2 and TRBJ1-6, with 7 bases identical to TRBD1. Unmatched junction bases numbered 8, after V lost 6 bases and J lost 0 bases. This CDR3 contains 17 residues. Germline V gene data show CDR1 as SGHTA and CDR2 as FQGNSA. CDR3 amino acids: CASRRTGFSSYNSPLHF. The CDR3 DNA is TGTGCCAGCAGGCGGACAGGTTTTAGCTCCTATAATTCACCCCTCCACTTT. The full variable domain, rest sourced from reference TRBV7-2 and TRBJ1-6, is GAGVSQSPSNKVTEKGKDVELRCDPISGHTALYWYRQSLGQGLEFLIYFQGNSAPDKSGLPSDRFSAERTGGSVSTLTIQRTQQEDSAVYLCASRRTGFSSYNSPLHFGNGTRLTVT.

The rearrangement uses TRBV6-6 and TRBJ2-2; 7 bases line up with TRBD1. The V segment lost 2 bases and the J segment 6 bases; nucleotides outside the gene matches: 9. This CDR3 is 16 amino acids long. CDR1 is MNHNY, CDR2 SVGAGI, per germline (reference sequence). CDR3 sequence: CASSYPTGVDPGELFF. CDR3 bases: TGTGCCAGCAGTTACCCCACAGGGGTAGATCCCGGGGAGCTGTTTTTT.

The chain carries TRBV5-4 and TRBJ2-1; no clear D gene. The CDR3 loop spans 14 amino acids. CDR1 is SGHNT, CDR2 YYREEE, per germline (reference sequence). The V end lost 0 bases, the J end lost 0 bases, and 4 bases lay between the germline ends. CDR3 loop: CASSLGHSYNEQFF. CDR3 in DNA: TGTGCCAGCAGCTTGGGGCACTCCTACAATGAGCAGTTCTTC.

This sequence joins TRBV10-1 and TRBJ2-1; 8 bases line up with TRBD1. Germline lookup yields CDR1 WNHNN and CDR2 SYGVQD (reference sequence). This CDR3 comprises 14 residues. V trimming: 3 bases; J trimming: 12 bases; junction bases outside the gene matches: 10. The CDR3 here is CASSEGTGKLAQFF. In DNA, the CDR3 is TGCGCCAGCAGTGAAGGGACAGGAAAACTTGCGCAGTTCTTC.

V and J are TRBV5-1 and TRBJ2-7; the D gene is possibly TRBD1 (5 bases). Trimming took off 1 base at V and 5 bases at J, with 7 bases between the two ends. CDR3 length: 12 residues. The germline gives CDR1 SGHRS, CDR2 YFSETQ. The CDR3 coding sequence is TGCGCCAGCAGCTTGCAGGGCGACGAGCAGTACTTC. It specifies CASSLQGDEQYF.